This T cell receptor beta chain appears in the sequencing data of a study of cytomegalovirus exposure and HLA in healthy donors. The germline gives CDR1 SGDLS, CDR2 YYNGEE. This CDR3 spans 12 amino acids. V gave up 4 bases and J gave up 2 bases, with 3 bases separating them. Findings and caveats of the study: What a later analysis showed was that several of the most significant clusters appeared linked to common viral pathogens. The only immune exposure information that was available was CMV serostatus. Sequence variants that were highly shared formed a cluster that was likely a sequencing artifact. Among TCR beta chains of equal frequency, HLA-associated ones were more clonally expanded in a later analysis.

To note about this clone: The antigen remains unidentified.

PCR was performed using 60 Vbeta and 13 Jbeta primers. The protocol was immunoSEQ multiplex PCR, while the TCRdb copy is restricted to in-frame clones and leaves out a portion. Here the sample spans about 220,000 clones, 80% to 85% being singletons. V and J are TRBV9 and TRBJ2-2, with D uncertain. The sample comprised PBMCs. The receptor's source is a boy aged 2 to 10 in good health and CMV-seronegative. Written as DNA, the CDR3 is TGTGCCAGCAGCCCTAACACCGGGGAGCTGTTTTTT. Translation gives CASSPNTGELFF.